The clone carrying this T cell receptor (beta chain) was observed once. Using immunoSEQ multiplex PCR, the repertoire was profiled, and TCRdb retains in-frame clones only, with some absent. The profile covers roughly 89,000 clones, with approximately 90% appearing a single time and 0.33% taken by the ten largest. J was trimmed by 12 bases and V by 3 bases; bases with no gene match: 10. CDR3 size: 13 residues. CDR1 and CDR2 from the germline V gene are SGHVS and FQNEAQ. Sampling times: baseline, cycle 4 day 1, cycle 7 day 1. This specimen belongs to a study of OX40 agonist ivuxolimab in advanced cancers. Turning to the study itself: Patients in the trial were receiving intravenous ivuxolimab every 2 weeks, at doses of 0.01 to 10 mg/kg. Participants averaged approximately 65 years of age (range about 23 to 90) and were around 85% male.

J is TRBJ2-7 and V is TRBV7-8, with TRBD1 matching over 8 bases. The TCR sequence derives from an adult with an advanced solid tumor such as melanoma, head and neck, liver or kidney cancer. The sample was CD4+ or CD8+ T cells sorted from blood, taken in a trial of the OX40 agonist ivuxolimab. The CDR3 loop is CASSLRSQGAAYF. The CDR3, as DNA: TGTGCCAGCAGCTTGAGGAGCCAGGGGGCGGCGTACTTC.